This note documents a single T cell receptor beta chain sequence. Its antigen is unidentified. This specimen comes from a study of T cells in Graves' hyperthyroidism and ophthalmopathy. General study points: Researchers report that a 13 V-J model separated ophthalmopathy from stable hyperthyroidism. A median about 6.5 months before onset, the model predicted ophthalmopathy. Among thyroid clonotypes expanded above 0.001, most also appeared in blood.

RNA transcripts yielded amplified TCR beta CDR3 regions. A first-round RT-PCR of the TCR CDR3 used the HTBI primer set. Via MiXCR, TCRdb re-called the multiplex PCR reads, giving one row per CDR3 protein. The data contain around 560,000 distinct CDR3 sequences, over 15% of them singletons. The germline V gene has CDR1 SGHDN and CDR2 FVKESK. CDR3 length: 14 amino acids. Trimming cost V 3 bases and J 5 bases, with 13 bases left between them. This sequence was found in a woman aged 18-29 years with Graves' hyperthyroidism. The specimen sequenced was blood. The chain uses TRBV14 and TRBJ1-2; no definite D call. This chain's CDR3 is CASSQSSGPYGYTF. CDR3 nucleotides: TGTGCCAGCAGCCAGTCTTCCGGGCCTTATGGCTACACCTTC.